The 26 T cell receptor beta chains presented below share a single source sample, sequenced in a study of blood T cell repertoires in COVID-19. Here immunoSEQ multiplex PCR was the method, and the copy in TCRdb shows in-frame clones only, minus some. The table includes under 250,000 clones, roughly 86% detected once. Sequenced: peripheral blood. These receptor sequences come from an older woman who had recovered from COVID-19.

This clone was counted only a few times. The rearrangement uses TRBV28 and TRBJ1-1; TRBD1 matches at 9 bases. The V and J ends lost 4 bases and 5 bases, in that order; junction bases with no gene match: 20. This CDR3 has 19 residues. Germline CDR1 reads MDHEN; CDR2 reads SYDVKM. The CDR3 spells CASSSDHPGTGIFRTEAFF. The CDR3 nucleotides are TGTGCCAGCAGTTCGGACCACCCCGGGACAGGGATATTTCGGACTGAAGCTTTCTTT.

The rearrangement links TRBV18 to TRBJ2-5; 7 bases are a match to TRBD1. The CDR3 length is 15 residues. The V and J ends lost 6 bases and 4 bases, in that order; junction bases with no gene match: 11. CDR1 is KGHSH, CDR2 LQKENI, per germline. CDR3 DNA sequence: TGTGCCAGCTCTCAAACCGGGACAGAGGGAGAGACCCAGTACTTC. Amino acid sequence: CASSQTGTEGETQYF. The complete variable domain, with remaining parts taken from reference TRBV18 and TRBJ2-5, reads NAGVMQNPRHLVRRRGQEARLRCSPMKGHSHVYWYRQLPEEGLKFMVYLQKENIIDESGMPKERFSAEFPKEGPSILRIQQVVRGDSAAYFCASSQTGTEGETQYFGPGTRLLVL.

The chain is built from TRBV28 and TRBJ2-1; 8 bases are shared with TRBD1. Germline CDR1 reads MDHEN; CDR2 reads SYDVKM. The CDR3 extends over 14 amino acids. Unmatched junction bases numbered 3, after V lost 6 bases and J lost 2 bases. DNA for the CDR3: TGTGCCAGCAGCCTGGGACAGGCCTACAATGAGCAGTTCTTC. It specifies CASSLGQAYNEQFF.

The DNA of the CDR3 is TGTGCCAGCAGTTTATCGAGAATTAGCAATCAGCCCCAGCATTTT. Residues: CASSLSRISNQPQHF. V gene TRBV27 combines with J gene TRBJ1-5; D remains ambiguous. The germline gives CDR1 MNHEY, CDR2 SMNVEV (reference sequence). This CDR3 has 15 amino acids. Trimming stripped 0 bases from V and 0 bases from J, with 6 bases between.

This sequence joins TRBV7-9 and TRBJ1-6; maybe TRBD1 (6 bases). Germline CDR1 is SEHNR and CDR2 is FQNEAQ (reference sequence). The CDR3 sequence is 15 residues long. With 3 bases removed from V and 9 bases from J, the gap between germline ends came to 15 bases. CDR3 nucleotides: TGTGCCAGCAGCTTCCAGGGGTTCGAGCGTTCACCCCTCCACTTT. Protein: CASSFQGFERSPLHF.

The chain links TRBV6-5 to TRBJ2-5; D unresolved. Germline-derived CDR1 and CDR2 are MNHEY and SVGAGI. The CDR3 runs 11 residues. Trimming removed 5 bases from V and 2 bases from J, with 3 bases in between. CDR3 amino acids: CASSTQETQYF. CDR3 in DNA: TGTGCCAGCAGTACTCAAGAGACCCAGTACTTC.

This clone was seen once. The rearrangement joins TRBV7-9 to TRBJ2-7; 14 nucleotides align to TRBD2. The CDR3 covers 15 residues. V lost 5 bases and J lost 6; bases outside the gene matches: 6. Germline lookup yields CDR1 SEHNR and CDR2 FQNEAQ (reference sequence). This chain's CDR3 is CASSIVGLAGGEQYF. The DNA for the CDR3 is TGTGCCAGCAGCATAGTAGGACTAGCGGGGGGCGAGCAGTACTTC.

The chain is built from TRBV27 and TRBJ2-2; weak D call: TRBD1 (5 bases). CDR1 is MNHEY, CDR2 SMNVEV, per germline (reference sequence). The CDR3 extends over 13 amino acids. Trimming shortened V by 5 bases and J by 9 bases, and 13 bases separated the two germline ends. In nucleotides, the CDR3 is TGTGCCAGCAGTCAGCAGGGAACTAGGGAGCTGTTTTTT. It yields the protein CASSQQGTRELFF.

V and J are TRBV5-1 and TRBJ2-5; D might be TRBD2 (5 bases). Trimming stripped 0 bases from V and 5 bases from J, with 11 bases between. This CDR3 is 14 amino acids long. Germline-derived CDR1 and CDR2 are SGHRS and YFSETQ. The chain's CDR3 is CASSLAGWEETQYF. As DNA, the CDR3 is TGCGCCAGCAGCTTGGCTGGGTGGGAGGAGACCCAGTACTTC.

The count of this clone is one. The J gene is TRBJ1-4, the V gene TRBV28, with TRBD1 matching over 8 bases. Germline V gives CDR1 MDHEN, CDR2 SYDVKM. The CDR3 consists of 14 residues. J gave up 3 bases and V 5 bases, and 2 bases lay outside the gene matches. In DNA, the CDR3 is TGTGCCAGCAGTACGGGACAGGCTAATGAAAAACTGTTTTTT. Translated: CASSTGQANEKLFF.

This clone was counted only a few times. Its ends do not fully match the called genes, so a read error is possible. The CDR3 sequence: CASSDSRGGNQPQHF. CDR3 coding DNA: TGTGCCAGCAGTGACTCCAGGGGTGGCAATCAGCCCCAGCATTTT. This chain links TRBV6-5 with TRBJ1-5, with D perhaps matching TRBD1 (6 bases). The length of the CDR3 is 15 residues. The germline V gene encodes CDR1 MNHEY and CDR2 SVGAGI.

The chain employs TRBV5-1 and TRBJ1-4, with D possibly TRBD1 on 5 matching bases. CDR1 is SGHRS, CDR2 YFSETQ, per germline. Trimming left V 0 bases short and J 10 bases short, with 13 bases between. This CDR3 has 14 residues. CDR3 coding DNA: TGCGCCAGCAGCTTGGCGACAGACACCCCAAAACTGTTTTTT. This gives the protein CASSLATDTPKLFF.

Of note for this clone: The same CDR3 is also encoded by other DNA sequences in this sample. This rearrangement joins TRBV12-3 or TRBV12-4 to TRBJ1-1; D might be TRBD1 (5 bases). The CDR3 has 13 residues. Trimming took off 3 bases at V and 0 bases at J, with 5 bases between the two ends. The CDR3 here is CASSLTVNTEAFF. CDR3 DNA sequence: TGTGCCAGCAGTTTGACAGTGAACACTGAAGCTTTCTTT.

The gene calls are TRBV11-2 and TRBJ1-2; no firm D call. V lost 5 bases and J 0 bases, leaving 10 bases between the germline ends. Per the germline V gene, CDR1 is SGHAT and CDR2 is FQNNGV. The CDR3 consists of 14 residues. The CDR3, as DNA: TGTGCCAGCAGCACCTCGGGGACTAACTATGGCTACACCTTC. Amino acids: CASSTSGTNYGYTF.

The rearrangement uses TRBV19 and TRBJ2-3; 13 positions match TRBD2. The CDR3 is made up of 15 amino acids. Trimming cost V 5 bases and J 1 base; bases outside gene matches: 0. Germline assignment: CDR1 LNHDA and CDR2 SQIVND (reference sequence). CDR3 sequence (DNA): TGTGCCAGTAGTGGGACTAGCGGGGGCACAGATACGCAGTATTTT. Amino acids: CASSGTSGGTDTQYF.

The V gene is TRBV28, the J gene TRBJ1-2; the D is unclear. Germline lookup yields CDR1 MDHEN and CDR2 SYDVKM. The CDR3 is 16 residues long. Trimming took off 3 bases at V and 2 bases at J, with 16 bases between the two ends. The CDR3 here is CASSFTLNTRNYGYTF. The CDR3 nucleotides are TGTGCCAGCAGTTTCACACTAAACACCAGAAACTATGGCTACACCTTC.

The chain links TRBV9 to TRBJ2-3; 8 bases align to TRBD2. Per the germline V gene, CDR1 is SGDLS and CDR2 is YYNGEE. After removal of 6 bases from V and 1 base from J, the junction contained 10 bases not matched to a gene. The CDR3 has 16 residues. CDR3 loop: CASTLGGGGRTDTQYF. CDR3 nucleotide sequence: TGTGCCAGCACCCTCGGGGGCGGGGGGCGCACAGATACGCAGTATTTT.

The rearrangement joins TRBV7-6 to TRBJ2-1, with D possibly TRBD1 on 6 matching bases. Germline V gives CDR1 SGHVS, CDR2 FNYEAQ. The CDR3 is 18 amino acids. Trimming removed 5 bases from V and 4 bases from J, with 24 bases in between. DNA for the CDR3: TGTGCCAGCAGCCCGAGGGCCGGGACACTCCCTGGTTACAATGAGCAGTTCTTC. The encoded protein is CASSPRAGTLPGYNEQFF.

This clone is a singleton in its sample. The gene calls are TRBV10-3 and TRBJ2-7; 12 bases fit TRBD1. The germline V gene encodes CDR1 ENHRY and CDR2 SYGVKD. V lost 1 base, J lost 4 bases, and 5 bases stayed unmatched. The CDR3 runs to 16 residues. The CDR3 sequence: CAISEFPGQGAYEQYF. CDR3 DNA: TGTGCCATCAGTGAGTTCCCGGGACAGGGGGCTTACGAGCAGTACTTC.

The DNA of the CDR3 is TGCAGTGCTAGTGGCACTAGCGGTACCTACAATGAGCAGTTCTTC. It codes for CSASGTSGTYNEQFF. The V gene is TRBV20-1, the J gene TRBJ2-1; TRBD2 agrees at 8 bases. CDR3 size: 15 residues. Germline V lookup: CDR1 DFQATT, CDR2 SNEGSKA (reference sequence). J gave up 2 bases and V 3 bases, and 6 bases lay outside the gene matches.

The rearrangement links TRBV7-3 to TRBJ2-3, with a possible D match to TRBD1 (6 bases). The V end was cut by 1 base, the J end by 4 bases, with 12 bases between. Germline assignment: CDR1 SGHTA and CDR2 FQGTGA. The CDR3 consists of 15 residues. The CDR3 sequence: CASSLSGGSADTQYF. CDR3 bases: TGTGCCAGCAGCTTAAGTGGGGGCTCCGCAGATACGCAGTATTTT.

In DNA form, the CDR3 reads TGTGCCAGCAGTTTTCCGCCGGGACAGGGGAGCTCCTACGAGCAGTACTTC. It is translated as CASSFPPGQGSSYEQYF. J is TRBJ2-7 and V is TRBV27; 10 nucleotides agree with TRBD1. Per germline, CDR1 MNHEY and CDR2 SMNVEV (reference sequence). The CDR3 has 17 amino acids. The ends lost 3 bases at V and 0 bases at J; junction bases unmatched: 8.

The chain carries TRBV18 and TRBJ1-5, with D tentatively TRBD1 (6 bases). Germline CDR1 is KGHSH and CDR2 is LQKENI. Trimming took 6 bases from V and 5 from J, leaving 17 bases between them. The length of the CDR3 is 15 residues. The CDR3 loop reads CASSQGPLAYQPQHF. CDR3 bases: TGTGCCAGCTCCCAGGGGCCTCTCGCCTATCAGCCCCAGCATTTT.

This clone was recorded once. The chain couples TRBV7-9 to TRBJ2-5; TRBD1 might be the D (6 bases). The germline V and J ends were trimmed by 5 bases and 5 bases, with 12 bases remaining between them. The CDR3 sequence is 13 residues long. CDR1 and CDR2 (germline): SEHNR, FQNEAQ (reference sequence). This CDR3 reads CASSQTGTETQYF. CDR3 nucleotide sequence: TGTGCCAGCAGCCAAACAGGGACGGAGACCCAGTACTTC.

This sequence joins TRBV5-1 and TRBJ1-1; D uncertain. Trimming took off 2 bases at V and 1 base at J, with 9 bases between the two ends. The CDR3 consists of 14 residues. The germline V gene has CDR1 SGHRS and CDR2 YFSETQ. The CDR3 nucleotides are TGCGCCAGCAGCTTCTCCAACAGGAACACTGAAGCTTTCTTT. As protein: CASSFSNRNTEAFF.

The chain carries TRBV10-3 and TRBJ2-2, with no clear D. Germline V gene data show CDR1 as ENHRY and CDR2 as SYGVKD. The V and J ends lost 3 bases and 1 base respectively, with 6 bases between them. The CDR3 has 14 residues. CDR3 amino acids: CAISDRGNTGELFF. As DNA, the CDR3 is TGTGCCATCAGTGACAGAGGGAACACCGGGGAGCTGTTTTTT.